The T cell receptor beta chain under discussion was sequenced for a study of radiation and T cells in renal cell carcinoma. Overall study context: Nephrectomy followed 15 Gy stereotactic body radiation by 4 weeks.

Study-level results: No pretreatment tumor biopsies were available for baseline clonotypes.

This clone is a singleton in its sample. The target antigen is unknown. Profiled with immunoSEQ multiplex PCR; TCRdb holds only in-frame clones, not every one. The sample includes 100,000 to 150,000 clones, 81% of them seen just once. The time point: blood 2 weeks post-SBRT. Regarding treatment: 15 Gy SBRT to primary tumor, nephrectomy 4 weeks later. After SBRT, blood was collected at 2 and 4 weeks, plus baseline. The CDR3 runs 15 residues. The TCR originated in a man aged 45 to 65 with renal cell carcinoma. V is TRBV21-1 and J is TRBJ2-1. TRBV21-1 is described as a pseudogene. The sample in question was blood, obtained from a patient whose treatment included radiotherapy and nephrectomy. The CDR3 spells CASSKVRQAHNEQFF. The CDR3 nucleotides read TGTGCCAGCAGCAAAGTGCGGCAGGCCCACAATGAGCAGTTCTTC.